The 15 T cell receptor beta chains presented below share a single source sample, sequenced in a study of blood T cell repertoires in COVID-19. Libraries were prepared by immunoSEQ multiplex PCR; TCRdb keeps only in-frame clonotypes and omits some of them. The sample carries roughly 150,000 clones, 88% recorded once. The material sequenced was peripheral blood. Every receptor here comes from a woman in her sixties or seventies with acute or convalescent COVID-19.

CDR3 DNA sequence: TGTGCCAGCAGCTTGGTAGCCGCGGGGCCCCTCCACTTT. It yields the protein CASSLVAAGPLHF. The chain combines TRBV11-2 with TRBJ1-6; no reliable D call. CDR3 length: 13 residues. Trimming removed 3 bases from V and 13 bases from J, with 13 bases in between. Germline V lookup: CDR1 SGHAT, CDR2 FQNNGV. Variable domain in full (rest from reference TRBV11-2 and TRBJ1-6): EAGVAQSPRYKIIEKRQSVAFWCNPISGHATLYWYQQILGQGPKLLIQFQNNGVVDDSQLPKDRFSAERLKGVDSTLKIQPAKLEDSAVYLCASSLVAAGPLHFGNGTRLTVT.

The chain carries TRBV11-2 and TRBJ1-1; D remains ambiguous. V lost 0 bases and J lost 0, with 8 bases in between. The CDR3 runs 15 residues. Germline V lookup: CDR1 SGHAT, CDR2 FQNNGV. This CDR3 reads CASSLDSSLNTEAFF. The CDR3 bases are TGTGCCAGCAGCTTAGATTCCAGTCTGAACACTGAAGCTTTCTTT.

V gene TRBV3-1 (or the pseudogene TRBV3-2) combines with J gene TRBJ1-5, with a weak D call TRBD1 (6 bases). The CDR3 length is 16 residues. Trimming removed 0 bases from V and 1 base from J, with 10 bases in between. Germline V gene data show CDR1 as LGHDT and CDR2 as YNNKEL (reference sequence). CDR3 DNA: TGTGCCAGCAGCCAAGACTACAGGGTCAGCAATCAGCCCCAGCATTTT. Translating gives CASSQDYRVSNQPQHF.

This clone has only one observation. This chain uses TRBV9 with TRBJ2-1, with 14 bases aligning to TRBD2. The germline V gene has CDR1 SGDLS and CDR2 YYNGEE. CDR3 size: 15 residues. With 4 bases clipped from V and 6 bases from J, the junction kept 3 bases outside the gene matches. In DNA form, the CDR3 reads TGTGCCAGCAGCCGACTAGCGGGAGGGCTCAATGAGCAGTTCTTC. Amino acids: CASSRLAGGLNEQFF.

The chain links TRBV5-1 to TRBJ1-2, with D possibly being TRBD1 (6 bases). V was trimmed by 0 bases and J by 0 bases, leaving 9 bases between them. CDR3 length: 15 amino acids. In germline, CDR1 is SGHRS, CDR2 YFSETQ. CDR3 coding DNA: TGCGCCAGCAGCTTGGGGGACACTTCTAACTATGGCTACACCTTC. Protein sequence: CASSLGDTSNYGYTF.

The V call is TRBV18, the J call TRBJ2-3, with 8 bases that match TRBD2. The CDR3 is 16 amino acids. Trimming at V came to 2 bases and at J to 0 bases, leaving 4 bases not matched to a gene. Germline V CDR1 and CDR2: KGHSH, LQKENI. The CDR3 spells CASSPMQRGSTDTQYF. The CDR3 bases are TGTGCCAGCTCACCAATGCAGCGGGGGAGCACAGATACGCAGTATTTT.

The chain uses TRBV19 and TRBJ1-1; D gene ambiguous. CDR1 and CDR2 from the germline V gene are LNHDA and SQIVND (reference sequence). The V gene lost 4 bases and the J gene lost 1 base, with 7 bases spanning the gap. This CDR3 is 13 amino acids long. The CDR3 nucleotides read TGTGCCAGTAGTACAGGCCCGAACACTGAAGCTTTCTTT. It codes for CASSTGPNTEAFF.

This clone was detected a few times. CDR3 protein: CAQSRDRGANVLTF. The CDR3 DNA reads as TGTGCCCAATCCAGGGATCGGGGGGCCAACGTCCTGACTTTC. The genes are TRBV30 and TRBJ2-6; D might be TRBD1 (5 bases). This CDR3 comprises 14 residues. V was shortened by 8 bases and J by 4 bases, with 15 bases between the two germline ends. CDR1 and CDR2 from the germline V gene are GTSNPN and SVGIG (reference sequence). Combining the CDR3 with reference TRBV30 and TRBJ2-6 gives the whole variable domain SQTIHQWPATLVQPVGSPLSLECTVEGTSNPNLYWYRQAAGRGLQLLFYSVGIGQISSEVPQNLSASRPQDRQFILSSKKLLLSDSGFYLCAQSRDRGANVLTFGAGSRLTVL.

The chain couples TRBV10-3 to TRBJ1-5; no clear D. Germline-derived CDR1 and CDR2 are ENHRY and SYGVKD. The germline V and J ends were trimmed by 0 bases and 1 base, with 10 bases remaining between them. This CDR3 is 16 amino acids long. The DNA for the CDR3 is TGTGCCATCAGTGAGTCTTTGTCAGCGAGCAATCAGCCCCAGCATTTT. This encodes CAISESLSASNQPQHF.

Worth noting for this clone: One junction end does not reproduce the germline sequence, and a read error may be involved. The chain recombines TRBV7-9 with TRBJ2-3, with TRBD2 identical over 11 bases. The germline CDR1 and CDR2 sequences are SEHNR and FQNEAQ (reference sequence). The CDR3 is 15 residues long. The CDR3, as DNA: TGTGCCAGCAGCCTAGCGGGAGGAACGACGGATACGCAGTATTTT. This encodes CASSLAGGTTDTQYF.

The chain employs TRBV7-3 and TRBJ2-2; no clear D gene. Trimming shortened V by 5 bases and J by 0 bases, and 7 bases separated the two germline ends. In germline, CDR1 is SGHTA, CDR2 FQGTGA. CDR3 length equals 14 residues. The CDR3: CASSLIANTGELFF. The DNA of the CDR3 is TGTGCCAGCAGCCTAATAGCGAACACCGGGGAGCTGTTTTTT. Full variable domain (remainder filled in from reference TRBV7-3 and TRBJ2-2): GAGVSQTPSNKVTEKGKYVELRCDPISGHTALYWYRQSLGQGPEFLIYFQGTGAADDSGLPNDRFFAVRPEGSVSTLKIQRTERGDSAVYLCASSLIANTGELFFGEGSRLTVL.

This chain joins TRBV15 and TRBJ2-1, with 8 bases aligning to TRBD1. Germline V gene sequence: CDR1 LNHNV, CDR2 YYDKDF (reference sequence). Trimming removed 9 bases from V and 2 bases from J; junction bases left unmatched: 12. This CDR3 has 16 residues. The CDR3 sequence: CATRAPGQVTYNEQFF. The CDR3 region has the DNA TGTGCCACGAGAGCCCCGGGACAGGTCACCTACAATGAGCAGTTCTTC.

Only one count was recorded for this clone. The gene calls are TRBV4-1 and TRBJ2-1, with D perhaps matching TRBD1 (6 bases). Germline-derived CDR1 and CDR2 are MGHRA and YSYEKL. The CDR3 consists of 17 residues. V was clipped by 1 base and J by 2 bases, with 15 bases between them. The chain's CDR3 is CASSQAQGSRAYNEQFF. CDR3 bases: TGCGCCAGCAGCCAAGCCCAGGGGAGCAGGGCCTACAATGAGCAGTTCTTC.

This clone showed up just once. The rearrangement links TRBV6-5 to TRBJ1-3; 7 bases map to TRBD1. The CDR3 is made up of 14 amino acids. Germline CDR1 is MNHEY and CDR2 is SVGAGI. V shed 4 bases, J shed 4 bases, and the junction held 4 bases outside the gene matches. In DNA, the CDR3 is TGTGCCAGCAGTTTGGGACAGTCGGGAAACACCATATATTTT. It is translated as CASSLGQSGNTIYF.

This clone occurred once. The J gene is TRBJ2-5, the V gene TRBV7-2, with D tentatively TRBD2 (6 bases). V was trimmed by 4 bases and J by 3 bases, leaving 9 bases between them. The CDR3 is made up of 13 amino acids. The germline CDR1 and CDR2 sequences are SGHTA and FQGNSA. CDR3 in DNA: TGTGCCAGCAGCTACGCGGGGAAAGAGACCCAGTACTTC. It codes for CASSYAGKETQYF.